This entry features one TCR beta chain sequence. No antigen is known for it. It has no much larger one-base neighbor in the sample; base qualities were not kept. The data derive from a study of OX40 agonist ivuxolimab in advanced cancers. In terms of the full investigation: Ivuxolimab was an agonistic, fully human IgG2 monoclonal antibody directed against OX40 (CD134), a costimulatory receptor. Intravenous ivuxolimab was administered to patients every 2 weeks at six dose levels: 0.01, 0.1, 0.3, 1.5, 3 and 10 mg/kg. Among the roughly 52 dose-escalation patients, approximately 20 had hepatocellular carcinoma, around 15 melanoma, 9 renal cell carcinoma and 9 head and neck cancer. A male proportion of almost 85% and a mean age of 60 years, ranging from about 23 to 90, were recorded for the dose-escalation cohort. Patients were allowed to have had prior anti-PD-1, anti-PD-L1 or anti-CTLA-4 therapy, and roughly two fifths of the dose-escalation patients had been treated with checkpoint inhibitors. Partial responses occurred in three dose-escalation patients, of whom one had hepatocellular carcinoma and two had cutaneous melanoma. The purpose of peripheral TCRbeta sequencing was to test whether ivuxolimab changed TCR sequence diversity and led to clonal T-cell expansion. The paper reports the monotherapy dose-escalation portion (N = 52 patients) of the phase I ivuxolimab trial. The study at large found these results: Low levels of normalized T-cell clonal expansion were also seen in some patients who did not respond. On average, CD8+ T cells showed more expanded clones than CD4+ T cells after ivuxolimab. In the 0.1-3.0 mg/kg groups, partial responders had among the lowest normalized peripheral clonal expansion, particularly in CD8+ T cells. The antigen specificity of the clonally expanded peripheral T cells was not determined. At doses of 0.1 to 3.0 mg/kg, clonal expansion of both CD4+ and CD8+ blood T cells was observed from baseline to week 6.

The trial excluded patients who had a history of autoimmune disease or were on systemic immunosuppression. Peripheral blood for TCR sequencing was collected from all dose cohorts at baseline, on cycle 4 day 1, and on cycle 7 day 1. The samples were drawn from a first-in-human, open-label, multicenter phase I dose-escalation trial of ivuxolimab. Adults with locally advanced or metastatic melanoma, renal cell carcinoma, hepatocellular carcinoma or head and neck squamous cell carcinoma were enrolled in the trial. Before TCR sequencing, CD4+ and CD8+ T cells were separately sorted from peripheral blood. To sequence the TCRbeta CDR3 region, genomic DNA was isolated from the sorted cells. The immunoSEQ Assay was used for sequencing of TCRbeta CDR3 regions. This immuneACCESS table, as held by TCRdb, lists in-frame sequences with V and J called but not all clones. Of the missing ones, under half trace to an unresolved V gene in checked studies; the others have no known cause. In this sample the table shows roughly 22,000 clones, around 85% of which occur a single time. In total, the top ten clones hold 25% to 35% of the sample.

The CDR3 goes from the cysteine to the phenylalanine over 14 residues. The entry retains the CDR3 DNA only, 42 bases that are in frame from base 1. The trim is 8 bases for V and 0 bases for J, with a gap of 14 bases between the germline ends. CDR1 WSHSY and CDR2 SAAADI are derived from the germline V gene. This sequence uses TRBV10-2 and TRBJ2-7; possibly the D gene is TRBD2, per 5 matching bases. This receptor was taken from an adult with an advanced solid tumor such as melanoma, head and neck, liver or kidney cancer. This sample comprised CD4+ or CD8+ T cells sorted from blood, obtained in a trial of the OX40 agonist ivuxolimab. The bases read TGCGCCAGCGGACTCGCCGCGAGCTCCTACGAGCAGTACTTC. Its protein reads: CASGLAASSYEQYF.